This is a list of T cell receptor beta chains from one sample in a study of blood T cell repertoires in COVID-19. Assay: immunoSEQ multiplex PCR; the TCRdb copy retains only in-frame clones and omits some. Of some 400,000 clones in the sample, 80% to 90% were seen once. Sequencing input: peripheral blood. All receptors derive from a woman aged 60 to 75 with COVID-19, enrolled during active disease. CDR3s include the opening cysteine and the closing phenylalanine or tryptophan. A D gene is named only where the DNA matches it firmly. Clone sizes are given selectively: once, few, many, or a class where the clone is expanded.

>TRBJ2-2|NA|TRBV5-1|NA
CASSLNPYANTGELFF
TGCGCCAGCAGCTTGAACCCCTACGCGAACACCGGGGAGCTGTTTTTT
>TRBJ2-2|few|TRBV3-1/TRBV3-2|NA
CASSQGRAGELFF
TGTGCCAGCAGCCAAGGGAGGGCCGGGGAGCTGTTTTTT
>TRBJ2-7|NA|TRBV18|TRBD1
CASSQSSGTGPSEQYF
TGTGCCAGCTCGCAGTCTTCCGGGACAGGGCCGTCCGAGCAGTACTTC
>TRBJ1-6|once|TRBV19|NA
CASSKQGLSSYNSPLHF
TGTGCCAGTAGTAAACAGGGTCTGAGCTCCTATAATTCACCCCTCCACTTT
>TRBJ1-4|NA|TRBV19|NA
CASSIGLFGGGEKLFF
TGTGCCAGTAGTATCGGGTTGTTTGGGGGCGGCGAAAAACTGTTTTTT
>TRBJ2-7|NA|TRBV7-2|TRBD2
CASRSSTSGGSYEQYF
TGTGCCAGCAGATCGTCGACTAGCGGGGGGTCCTACGAGCAGTACTTC
>TRBJ2-2|NA|TRBV11-3|NA
CASRVSRNTGELFF
TGTGCCAGCAGGGTTAGTCGAAACACCGGGGAGCTGTTTTTT
>TRBJ1-4|few|TRBV7-8|NA
CASSVQGPEKLFF
TGTGCCAGCAGCGTACAGGGTCCAGAAAAACTGTTTTTT
>TRBJ2-5|once|TRBV5-1|NA
CASSLPKPGGETQYF
TGCGCCAGCAGCCTACCTAAGCCCGGGGGTGAGACCCAGTACTTC
>TRBJ2-4|NA|TRBV7-2|TRBD1
CASSSPGTGSRAKNIQYF
TGTGCCAGCAGCTCCCCCGGGACAGGGAGCCGAGCCAAAAACATTCAGTACTTC
>TRBJ2-3|NA|TRBV7-2|TRBD2
CASSYPGLAGTDTQYF
TGTGCCAGCAGCTACCCCGGACTAGCGGGCACAGATACGCAGTATTTT
>TRBJ1-4|NA|TRBV9|NA
CASSRGTGATNEKLFF
TGTGCCAGCAGCAGGGGAACGGGAGCAACTAATGAAAAACTGTTTTTT
>TRBJ2-1|NA|TRBV2|NA
CASSLQGVYEQFF
TGTGCCAGCAGTTTACAGGGAGTATATGAGCAGTTCTTC
>TRBJ2-5|NA|TRBV4-2|TRBD2
CASSQFSGGAGETQYF
TGTGCCAGCAGCCAATTCAGCGGGGGGGCCGGAGAGACCCAGTACTTC
>TRBJ1-1|NA|TRBV6-5|NA
CASSYSREMNTEAFF
TGTGCCAGCAGTTACTCGAGAGAAATGAACACTGAAGCTTTCTTT
>TRBJ1-1|many|TRBV7-9|NA
CASSLLTNTEAFF
TGTGCCAGCAGCTTATTGACAAACACTGAAGCTTTCTTT